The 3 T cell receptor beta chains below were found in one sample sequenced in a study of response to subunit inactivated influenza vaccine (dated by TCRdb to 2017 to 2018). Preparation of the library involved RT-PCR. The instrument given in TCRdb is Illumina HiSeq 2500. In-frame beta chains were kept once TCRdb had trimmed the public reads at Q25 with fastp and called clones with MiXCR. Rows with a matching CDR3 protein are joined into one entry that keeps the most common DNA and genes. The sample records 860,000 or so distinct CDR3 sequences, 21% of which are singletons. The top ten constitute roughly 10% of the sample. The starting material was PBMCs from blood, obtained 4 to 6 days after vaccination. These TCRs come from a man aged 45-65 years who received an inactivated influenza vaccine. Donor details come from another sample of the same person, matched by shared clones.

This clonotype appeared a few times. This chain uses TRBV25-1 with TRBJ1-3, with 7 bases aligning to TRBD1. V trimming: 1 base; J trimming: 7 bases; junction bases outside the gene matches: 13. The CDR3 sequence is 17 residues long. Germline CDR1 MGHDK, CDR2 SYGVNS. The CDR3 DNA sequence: TGTGCCAGCAGTGAATCGGGATCCAGGGGGAGAGTCAACACCATATATTTT. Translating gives CASSESGSRGRVNTIYF.

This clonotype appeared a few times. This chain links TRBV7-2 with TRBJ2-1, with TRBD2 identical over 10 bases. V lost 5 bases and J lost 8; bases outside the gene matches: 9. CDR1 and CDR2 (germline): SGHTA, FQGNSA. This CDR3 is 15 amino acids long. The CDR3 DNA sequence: TGTGCCAGCAGCGACGAGCGGGGGGGCGAGCATGAGCAGTTCTTC. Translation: CASSDERGGEHEQFF. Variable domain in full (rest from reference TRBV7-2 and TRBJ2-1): GAGVSQSPSNKVTEKGKDVELRCDPISGHTALYWYRQSLGQGLEFLIYFQGNSAPDKSGLPSDRFSAERTGGSVSTLTIQRTQQEDSAVYLCASSDERGGEHEQFFGPGTRLTVL.

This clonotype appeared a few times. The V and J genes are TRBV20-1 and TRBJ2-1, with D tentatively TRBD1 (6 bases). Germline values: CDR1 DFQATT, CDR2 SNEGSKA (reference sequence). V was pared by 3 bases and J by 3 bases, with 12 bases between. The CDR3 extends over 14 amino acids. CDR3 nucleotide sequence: TGCAGTGCTAGGTCGGACAGCTACTACAATGAGCAGTTCTTC. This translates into CSARSDSYYNEQFF.